This T cell receptor (beta chain) is drawn from a study of shared clonotypes between healthy human individuals. Study conclusions and caveats: Larger estimated richness was generally recorded for naive subsets relative to memory subsets.

Remarks on this clone: Its antigen is not known.

Only in-frame clones appear in the TCRdb table, and some are missing; sequencing was by immunoSEQ multiplex PCR. The top ten hold more than 0.1% of the sample, which has more than 2 million clones, 85% to 95% seen once. The germline CDR1 and CDR2 sequences are SNHLY and FYNNEI. CDR3 size: 14 residues. Trimming pared 7 bases from V and 4 bases from J, leaving 15 bases between. J is TRBJ2-3 and V is TRBV2; weak D call: TRBD1 (6 bases). Material for sequencing was naive CD4+ T cells sorted from blood. The subset here: CD45RA+ positively selected. This clonotype was obtained from a man aged 18 to 30 in good health. CDR3 sequence reads: CASTLQGWSDTQYF. CDR3 nucleotides: TGTGCCAGCACCCTACAGGGTTGGTCAGATACGCAGTATTTT.